The 19 T cell receptor beta chains below all came from one sample that was sequenced in a study of blood T cells in healthy people across ages. Sample-barcoded 5' priming and a J-beta primer mix drove a second PCR of about 6 to 12 cycles. TCRdb recomputed calls from the 5' RACE reads with MiXCR, one row per CDR3 protein. The sample lists about 1,400,000 distinct CDR3 sequences; approximately 63% were seen once. The sequenced sample consisted of blood. The origin of the receptors is a man aged 18 to 29 in good health.

The chain employs TRBV5-5 and TRBJ1-1; perhaps TRBD1 as D (5 bases). The CDR3 runs 16 residues. Trimming left V 1 base short and J 1 base short, with 14 bases between. Germline V gene lookup returns CDR1 SGHKS and CDR2 YYEKEE (reference sequence). The CDR3 DNA reads as TGTGCCAGCAGCTTGCCCGGGACGGGGGGGAACACTGAAGCTTTCTTT. Protein product: CASSLPGTGGNTEAFF.

There are many counts of this clonotype. The rearrangement joins TRBV20-1 to TRBJ1-2; unclear D gene. The germline CDR1 and CDR2 sequences are DFQATT and SNEGSKA (reference sequence). The CDR3 loop spans 13 amino acids. Trimming took off 2 bases at V and 5 bases at J, with 12 bases between the two ends. The CDR3 DNA follows: TGCAGTGCTAGAATCGCGGAGCGATATGGCTACACCTTC. This sequence encodes CSARIAERYGYTF.

V usage is TRBV24-1 and J usage is TRBJ1-3; a possible D gene is TRBD1 (6 bases). The length of the CDR3 is 16 residues. V lost 6 bases and J lost 0, with 14 bases in between. Germline CDR1 and CDR2: KGHDR and SFDVKD. CDR3 sequence reads: CATSPPKGDSGNTIYF. The CDR3 DNA follows: TGTGCCACCAGTCCTCCGAAGGGGGACTCTGGAAACACCATATATTTT.

V and J are TRBV11-2 and TRBJ2-1; the D is unclear. The CDR3 contains 13 residues. V lost 5 bases and J 7 bases, leaving 12 bases between the germline ends. The germline V gene has CDR1 SGHAT and CDR2 FQNNGV. In DNA, the CDR3 is TGTGCCAGCAGCACCGTCCAGTGGAATGAGCAGTTCTTC. Its translation: CASSTVQWNEQFF.

This clonotype was observed a few times. The chain is built from TRBV20-1 and TRBJ2-7; D unresolved. This CDR3 has 14 residues. The V gene's germline CDR1 is DFQATT and CDR2 SNEGSKA (reference sequence). V was trimmed by 5 bases and J by 0 bases, leaving 14 bases between them. The CDR3 protein is CSAFTKRGSYEQYF. The CDR3 region has the DNA TGCAGTGCTTTCACTAAAAGAGGCTCCTACGAGCAGTACTTC.

In this sample, this clonotype turned up a few times. The chain links TRBV5-1 to TRBJ2-7; TRBD2 matches at 8 bases. Germline assignment: CDR1 SGHRS and CDR2 YFSETQ. V gave up 7 bases and J gave up 5 bases; unmatched junction bases: 11. The CDR3 runs to 14 residues. CDR3 bases: TGCGCCAGCTGTTTATCAACGGGAGGGAACGAGCAGTACTTC. It yields the protein CASCLSTGGNEQYF.

This clonotype was observed a few times. The rearrangement links TRBV29-1 to TRBJ1-1, with D uncertain. V lost 3 bases to trimming and J lost 4 bases, with 12 bases between them. The CDR3 contains 13 residues. Germline CDR1 is SQVTM and CDR2 is ANQGSEA. The DNA for the CDR3 is TGCAGCGTTGACCTTTTCGGGTCCACTGAAGCTTTCTTT. Encoded protein: CSVDLFGSTEAFF.

The rearrangement joins TRBV27 to TRBJ2-3; D possibly matches TRBD1 or TRBD2 (5 bases each). V gave up 5 bases and J gave up 13 bases, with 13 bases separating them. This CDR3 is 11 amino acids long. The germline gives CDR1 MNHEY, CDR2 SMNVEV (reference sequence). The CDR3 region has the DNA TGTGCCAGCAGTCGGGGTCTGGGGGAGTATTTT. It encodes CASSRGLGEYF.

This chain connects TRBV7-2 to TRBJ2-3; possible D gene TRBD1, 6 bases. V was shortened by 1 base and J by 2 bases, with 10 bases between the two germline ends. The CDR3 is 15 residues long. Germline V gene lookup returns CDR1 SGHTA and CDR2 FQGNSA. This chain's CDR3 is CASSLGDTYTDTQYF. The CDR3 nucleotides are TGTGCCAGCAGCTTAGGGGACACTTACACAGATACGCAGTATTTT.

This clonotype was seen just once. The J gene is TRBJ2-5, the V gene TRBV11-2; TRBD2 agrees at 10 bases. Germline V gene lookup returns CDR1 SGHAT and CDR2 FQNNGV. The CDR3 has 16 residues. V shed 3 bases, J shed 5 bases, and the junction held 9 bases outside the gene matches. CDR3 residues: CASSFPERGGWETQYF. The CDR3 coding sequence is TGTGCCAGCAGCTTCCCGGAGCGGGGGGGATGGGAGACCCAGTACTTC.

The J gene is TRBJ2-7, the V gene TRBV20-1, with TRBD2 identical over 9 bases. The better agreement between TRBJ2-5 and the DNA end casts doubt on the J call. Germline loops: CDR1 DFQATT, CDR2 SNEGSKA (reference sequence). The CDR3 covers 15 residues. The CDR3 sequence: CSAYFPGLAGETQYF. The CDR3 DNA follows: TGCAGTGCTTACTTTCCGGGACTAGCTGGGGAGACCCAGTACTTC.

This sequence joins TRBV5-1 and TRBJ1-2; no clear D gene. CDR1 is SGHRS and CDR2 is YFSETQ in the germline V gene. Trimming left V 1 base short and J 5 bases short, with 18 bases between. The CDR3 runs to 16 residues. The CDR3 region is CASSLPTGREEYGYTF. The CDR3 coding sequence is TGCGCCAGCAGCTTGCCAACGGGCCGGGAGGAATATGGCTACACCTTC.

The chain employs TRBV4-2 and TRBJ2-1; TRBD2 agrees at 8 bases. This CDR3 spans 16 amino acids. V was pared by 0 bases and J by 3 bases, with 4 bases of the junction left unmatched. Germline V gene data show CDR1 as LGHNA and CDR2 as YNFKEQ. CDR3 protein: CASSQDVAGNYNEQFF. The DNA of the CDR3 is TGTGCCAGCAGCCAAGACGTAGCGGGAAACTACAATGAGCAGTTCTTC.

The V gene is TRBV6-1, the J gene TRBJ1-2; a weak D match, TRBD1 (6 bases). Germline CDR1 and CDR2: MNHNS and SASEGT. V was pared by 4 bases and J by 7 bases, with 16 bases between. The CDR3 covers 14 residues. The CDR3 nucleotides read TGTGCCAGCAGTGGGCTACAGGGATCGGGTGGCTACACCTTC. It yields the protein CASSGLQGSGGYTF.

The chain combines TRBV11-2 with TRBJ2-5; 9 bases are a match to TRBD2. CDR1 SGHAT and CDR2 FQNNGV come from the germline V gene. This CDR3 comprises 19 residues. The ends lost 4 bases at V and 1 base at J; junction bases unmatched: 16. CDR3 nucleotide sequence: TGTGCCAGCAGCTATTCTAACCTTGGACTAGCGACATTCCAAGAGACCCAGTACTTC. This encodes CASSYSNLGLATFQETQYF.

The chain links TRBV6-2 or TRBV6-3 to TRBJ2-7, with D unresolved. Gene TRBJ2-5 matches the end of the DNA better, so the J call may be wrong. Looked up from germline, CDR1 is MNHEY and CDR2 is SVGEGT. CDR3 length: 14 residues. CDR3 nucleotide sequence: TGTGCCAGCAGTTACTTTACGTACCAAGAGACCCAGTACTTC. This sequence encodes CASSYFTYQETQYF.

The chain recombines TRBV28 with TRBJ1-1; D is uncertain. This CDR3 is 14 amino acids long. CDR1 and CDR2 (germline): MDHEN, SYDVKM. V lost 3 bases, J lost 7 bases, and 15 bases lay in between. The DNA of the CDR3 is TGTGCCAGCAGTTTGACTGGGCGGGTCGTTGAAGCTTTCTTT. Amino acid sequence: CASSLTGRVVEAFF.

The chain links TRBV27 to TRBJ1-2; D gene unclear. Germline V CDR1 and CDR2: MNHEY, SMNVEV (reference sequence). CDR3 size: 14 residues. Trimming pared 6 bases from V and 4 bases from J, leaving 15 bases between. The CDR3 spells CASRTRLGVYGYTF. CDR3 nucleotides: TGTGCCAGCAGAACTCGATTGGGCGTCTATGGCTACACCTTC.

This clonotype was counted a few times. This sequence joins TRBV20-1 and TRBJ1-2; maybe TRBD1 (6 bases). The germline V and J ends were trimmed by 4 bases and 2 bases, with 14 bases remaining between them. The CDR3 runs 14 residues. Germline-derived CDR1 and CDR2 are DFQATT and SNEGSKA (reference sequence). CDR3 protein: CSATSGGSNYGYTF. In nucleotides, the CDR3 is TGCAGTGCTACTTCCGGGGGCTCCAACTATGGCTACACCTTC.